This T cell receptor beta chain was sequenced during a study of CD8 T cells in ankylosing spondylitis. Findings of the study overall: One TCR beta motif, made up of 7 or 8 highly homologous variants, appeared characteristic of ankylosing spondylitis blood. Some of these motif variants have turned up before, in reports on reactive arthritis synovial fluid and blood. Disease-linked clones proved CD8+ and comparatively uncommon in peripheral blood.

Of note for this clonotype: Its antigen remains unidentified.

The V and J ends lost 4 bases and 0 bases, in that order; junction bases with no gene match: 9. Per the germline V gene, CDR1 is SEHNR and CDR2 is FQNEAQ (reference sequence). The CDR3 has 17 amino acids. Quantitative molecular-barcoded 5'-RACE generated the TCR beta libraries. TCRdb passed the 5' RACE reads through MiXCR, listing each CDR3 protein once. The repertoire holds a few hundred thousand distinct CDR3 sequences, with roughly 13% as singletons. The chain links TRBV7-9 to TRBJ2-1; 7 bases are shared with TRBD1. The receptor was isolated from a male donor with ankylosing spondylitis. Sample: blood, either unsorted or a sorted T cell fraction (not recorded which). This CDR3 is CASSSWTGSSSYNEQFF. CDR3 bases: TGTGCCAGCAGCTCTTGGACAGGTTCGTCCTCCTACAATGAGCAGTTCTTC. Variable domain in full (rest from reference TRBV7-9 and TRBJ2-1): DTGVSQNPRHKITKRGQNVTFRCDPISEHNRLYWYRQTLGQGPEFLTYFQNEAQLEKSRLLSDRFSAERPKGSFSTLEIQRTEQGDSAMYLCASSSWTGSSSYNEQFFGPGTRLTVL.